This TCR beta chain came from a study of Ad26.COV2.S vaccination and SARS-CoV-2 variants. As for the study in general: The trial was COV1001 and the donor's arm was Ad26.COV2.S. Intramuscular Ad26.COV2.S doses were given once or twice, 56 days apart. Overall study results and limits: Responses of T cells in total may have been underestimated by the TCR breadth and depth analyses.

Concerning this clone itself: The antigen remains undetermined.

Sequencing was performed with immunoSEQ multiplex PCR; in TCRdb, only in-frame clones are kept and a portion is missing. The sample lists some 290,000 clones; about 82% were seen once. Treatment in this sample: about 20 received Ad26.COV2.S at low or high dose, single or two shots; about 5 received placebo; per-sample allocation not given. Collection of the samples took place on day 63 after the first injection of vaccine or placebo. The individual, an adult aged 18-55 years, was a donor in Boston. V dropped 2 bases and J dropped 13; count of bases not matched to a gene: 10. CDR3 length: 14 amino acids. CDR1 SNHLY and CDR2 FYNNEI come from the germline V gene.

This clonotype was sampled from a person aged 18-65 years who received the Ad26.COV2.S COVID-19 vaccine or a placebo. This chain uses TRBV2 with TRBJ2-1; 8 bases fit TRBD2. Material: peripheral blood, obtained in a trial of Ad26.COV2.S vaccine versus placebo. CDR3: CASSENGGEGTQFF. CDR3 nucleotides: TGTGCCAGCAGTGAAAACGGGGGGGAAGGAACACAGTTCTTC. Variable domain in full (rest from reference TRBV2 and TRBJ2-1): EPEVTQTPSHQVTQMGQEVILRCVPISNHLYFYWYRQILGQKVEFLVSFYNNEISEKSEIFDDQFSVERPDGSNFTLKIRSTKLEDSAMYFCASSENGGEGTQFFGPGTRLTVL.